A single sample gave rise to the 19 T cell receptor beta chains below, sequenced in a study of T cells in Graves' hyperthyroidism and ophthalmopathy. RNA transcripts yielded amplified TCR beta CDR3 regions. Primed by the HTBI set, a first-round RT-PCR was run on the TCR CDR3. TCRdb reprocessed the multiplex PCR reads with MiXCR, giving one entry per CDR3 protein. The sample lists approximately 430,000 distinct CDR3 sequences; around 15% were seen once. Sequenced: blood. The receptors stem from a man aged 18-30 years with Graves' ophthalmopathy.

This clonotype was detected a few times. J is TRBJ2-2 and V is TRBV19; D ambiguous. Trimming removed 5 bases at V and 6 bases at J, with 16 bases between. Germline V CDR1 and CDR2: LNHDA, SQIVND (reference sequence). The CDR3 totals 15 residues. CDR3 in DNA: TGTGCCAGTAGTCTCCACCGGGCCCCGTCCGGGGAGCTGTTTTTT. Translated: CASSLHRAPSGELFF.

This clonotype was counted many times. The CDR3 nucleotides are TGTGCCAGCTCGATCCTGGGGTCACGGGGGAATGAGCAGTTCTTC. Translating it yields CASSILGSRGNEQFF. V and J are TRBV11-2 and TRBJ2-1; tentative D call: TRBD2 (6 bases). V lost 8 bases to trimming and J lost 7 bases, with 21 bases between them. This CDR3 comprises 15 residues. CDR1 is SGHAT and CDR2 is FQNNGV in the germline V gene.

This clonotype has a count of ten or more. The CDR3 reads CASSYSVVGEQFF. In nucleotides, the CDR3 is TGTGCCAGCAGTTACTCGGTTGTGGGTGAGCAGTTCTTC. The chain couples TRBV6-5 to TRBJ2-1; D call uncertain. The germline gives CDR1 MNHEY, CDR2 SVGAGI. Between the trimmed V and J ends, which lost 0 bases and 9 bases, there was a span of 9 bases. The CDR3 length is 13 residues.

At least ten counts were recorded for this clonotype. The rearrangement uses TRBV10-3 and TRBJ2-7; TRBD2 aligns across 9 bases. This CDR3 is 13 amino acids long. V was clipped by 5 bases and J by 4 bases; unmatched bases: 3. CDR1 and CDR2 from the germline V gene are ENHRY and SYGVKD. This chain's CDR3 is CAISPGLAYEQYF. The CDR3, as DNA: TGTGCCATCAGTCCGGGACTAGCTTACGAGCAGTACTTC.

This clonotype came up many times. The chain has TRBV5-1 and TRBJ2-2; D unresolved. The CDR3 runs 13 residues. V was cut by 4 bases and J by 2 bases, with 6 bases left in between. CDR1 and CDR2 (germline): SGHRS, YFSETQ. The CDR3 coding sequence is TGCGCCAGCAGCGCTGATAACACCGGGGAGCTGTTTTTT. It encodes CASSADNTGELFF.

This clonotype was seen at least ten times. The chain links TRBV18 to TRBJ1-1, with TRBD1 identical over 9 bases. The CDR3 length is 16 residues. Germline V gene data show CDR1 as KGHSH and CDR2 as LQKENI. Trimming cost V 6 bases and J 11 bases; bases outside gene matches: 19. The chain's CDR3 is CASSLPGQGGLNVAFF. In nucleotides, the CDR3 is TGTGCCAGCTCTTTGCCGGGACAGGGCGGCCTAAATGTTGCTTTCTTT. The full variable domain, completed using reference TRBV18 and TRBJ1-1, is NAGVMQNPRHLVRRRGQEARLRCSPMKGHSHVYWYRQLPEEGLKFMVYLQKENIIDESGMPKERFSAEFPKEGPSILRIQQVVRGDSAAYFCASSLPGQGGLNVAFFGQGTRLTVV.

This clonotype was seen repeatedly, ten times or more. The chain recombines TRBV6-1 with TRBJ1-4; D call uncertain. The CDR3 has 16 residues. Deletions cut 2 bases from V and 5 bases from J, with 15 bases between. Per germline, CDR1 MNHNS and CDR2 SASEGT. CDR3 nucleotides: TGTGCCAGCAGTGAATCGTGGACGGGAGAAAATGAAAAACTGTTTTTT. This codes for CASSESWTGENEKLFF.

This clonotype was seen many times. J is TRBJ2-7 and V is TRBV6-5, with D perhaps being TRBD1 or TRBD2 (5 bases each). Germline V gene lookup returns CDR1 MNHEY and CDR2 SVGAGI. V gave up 2 bases and J gave up 6 bases, with 17 bases separating them. This CDR3 is built from 15 residues. Here the CDR3 reads CASSYARRGESEQYF. In DNA, the CDR3 is TGTGCCAGCAGTTACGCGAGAAGAGGGGAGAGCGAGCAGTACTTC.

This clonotype has at least ten counts. The chain carries TRBV27 and TRBJ1-1, with unresolved D. The V and J ends lost 5 bases and 1 base respectively, with 14 bases between them. The germline V gene encodes CDR1 MNHEY and CDR2 SMNVEV (reference sequence). The CDR3 is 15 amino acids. The CDR3 spells CASSPVPGSNTEAFF. CDR3 DNA: TGTGCCAGCAGTCCCGTCCCCGGATCGAACACTGAAGCTTTCTTT.

This clonotype was seen more than once but under ten times. The V call is TRBV5-1, the J call TRBJ2-1; D is unclear. V dropped 0 bases and J dropped 2 bases, with 9 bases sitting between them. The CDR3 covers 15 residues. Germline assignment: CDR1 SGHRS and CDR2 YFSETQ. This CDR3 reads CASSLEWSAYNEQFF. Here the CDR3 DNA reads TGCGCCAGCAGCTTGGAATGGAGCGCCTACAATGAGCAGTTCTTC.

This clonotype was seen many times. V usage is TRBV3-1 and J usage is TRBJ1-3; D ambiguous. Trimming removed 1 base at V and 8 bases at J, with 6 bases between. The germline gives CDR1 LGHDT, CDR2 YNNKEL (reference sequence). The CDR3 extends over 12 amino acids. The CDR3: CASSQAEDTIYF. DNA of the CDR3: TGTGCCAGCAGCCAAGCCGAGGACACCATATATTTT. The complete variable domain, with remaining parts taken from reference TRBV3-1 and TRBJ1-3, reads DTAVSQTPKYLVTQMGNDKSIKCEQNLGHDTMYWYKQDSKKFLKIMFSYNNKELIINETVPNRFSPKSPDKAHLNLHINSLELGDSAVYFCASSQAEDTIYFGEGSWLTVV.

This clonotype was recorded once. At one end the junction does not follow the germline gene, possibly because of a read error. The V gene is TRBV27, the J gene TRBJ2-1; possibly TRBD2 for D (5 bases). The CDR3 runs 14 residues. Per the germline V gene, CDR1 is MNHEY and CDR2 is SMNVEV (reference sequence). The CDR3 nucleotides read TGTGCCAGCAGTTTAATAACTAGTTCGGATGAGCAGCTCTTC. Translated: CASSLITSSDEQLF.

V gene TRBV19 combines with J gene TRBJ2-1, with a possible D match to TRBD2 (6 bases). Trimming cost V 6 bases and J 6 bases, with 15 bases left between them. The CDR3 is made up of 14 amino acids. Germline CDR1 is LNHDA and CDR2 is SQIVND (reference sequence). The CDR3 here is CASRGAGRANEQFF. The DNA of the CDR3 is TGTGCCAGTAGGGGAGCGGGCCGGGCCAATGAGCAGTTCTTC.

In this sample, this clonotype turned up many times. The rearrangement uses TRBV4-1 and TRBJ2-3; D remains ambiguous. The CDR3 totals 14 residues. The germline V and J ends were trimmed by 1 base and 5 bases, with 10 bases remaining between them. CDR1 and CDR2 from the germline V gene are MGHRA and YSYEKL. The CDR3 nucleotides are TGCGCCAGCAGCCAAGCACCGGAGAGAGATACGCAGTATTTT. Protein: CASSQAPERDTQYF.

The table lists this clonotype with many counts. CDR3 amino acids: CASSSWARNEKLFF. The CDR3 DNA is TGTGCCAGCAGCTCCTGGGCTCGGAATGAAAAACTGTTTTTT. The rearrangement links TRBV13 to TRBJ1-4, with D hard to call. Trimming pared 4 bases from V and 5 bases from J, leaving 11 bases between. The CDR3 has 14 amino acids. CDR1 and CDR2 from the germline V gene are PRHDT and FYEKMQ (reference sequence).

This chain connects TRBV5-1 to TRBJ2-3, with D uncertain. In germline, CDR1 is SGHRS, CDR2 YFSETQ. The ends were cut back, 1 base at V and 5 bases at J, with 5 bases in the middle. The CDR3 length is 12 residues. For the CDR3, the DNA is TGCGCCAGCAGCTTGAACCAAGATACGCAGTATTTT. It yields the protein CASSLNQDTQYF.

This clonotype was counted many times. The V call is TRBV11-2, the J call TRBJ1-6, with 9 bases identical to TRBD1. V shed 5 bases and J 8 bases; nucleotides not matched to a gene: 4. This CDR3 spans 14 amino acids. Germline V lookup: CDR1 SGHAT, CDR2 FQNNGV. CDR3 protein: CASSRDRVYSPLHF. DNA of the CDR3: TGTGCCAGCAGCCGGGACAGGGTTTATTCACCCCTCCACTTT.

This clonotype has a count of ten or more. V gene TRBV6-1 combines with J gene TRBJ2-7; D is ambiguous. The CDR3 runs to 13 residues. V shed 5 bases and J shed 0 bases, with 8 bases lying between them. CDR1 and CDR2 from the germline V gene are MNHNS and SASEGT. The CDR3 DNA is TGTGCCAGCAGTCGCCGGGTCTCCTACGAGCAGTACTTC. Translated: CASSRRVSYEQYF.

The rearrangement links TRBV7-9 to TRBJ1-5; TRBD1 aligns across 8 bases. J gave up 6 bases and V 4 bases, and 5 bases lay outside the gene matches. There are 14 residues in the CDR3. The germline gives CDR1 SEHNR, CDR2 FQNEAQ (reference sequence). The chain's CDR3 is CASSSRTGSQPQHF. The CDR3 region has the DNA TGTGCCAGCAGCTCTAGGACAGGGAGTCAGCCCCAGCATTTT.